The text below deals with one T cell receptor (beta chain). The sample comes from a study of blood T cell repertoires in COVID-19. Study at large: Researchers got acute and convalescent COVID-19 samples from the United States, Italy and Spain. Sources were T cells, B-cell-depleted T cells, or PBMCs; the material itself was cDNA or gDNA.

Under the authors' procedure: Amplifying reference gene primers gave estimates of nucleated cell counts. Measured with immunoSEQ multiplex PCR; TCRdb has only the in-frame clones, and not every one. That table furnishes V, J and clone size, whereas the DNA furnished D and trimming. The table includes 70,000 to 90,000 clones, around four fifths detected once. V lost 2 bases and J lost 4; bases outside the gene matches: 13. The CDR3 totals 18 residues. Germline values: CDR1 SGHTA, CDR2 FQGNSA. Sequencing used peripheral blood. J is TRBJ1-1 and V is TRBV7-2; 10 bases agree with TRBD1. The receptor's source is a human donor in a cohort sampled during active COVID-19. CDR3 protein: CASSLIPGQGVEGTEAFF. The CDR3 DNA is TGTGCCAGCAGCTTAATCCCTGGACAGGGGGTTGAGGGCACTGAAGCTTTCTTT.